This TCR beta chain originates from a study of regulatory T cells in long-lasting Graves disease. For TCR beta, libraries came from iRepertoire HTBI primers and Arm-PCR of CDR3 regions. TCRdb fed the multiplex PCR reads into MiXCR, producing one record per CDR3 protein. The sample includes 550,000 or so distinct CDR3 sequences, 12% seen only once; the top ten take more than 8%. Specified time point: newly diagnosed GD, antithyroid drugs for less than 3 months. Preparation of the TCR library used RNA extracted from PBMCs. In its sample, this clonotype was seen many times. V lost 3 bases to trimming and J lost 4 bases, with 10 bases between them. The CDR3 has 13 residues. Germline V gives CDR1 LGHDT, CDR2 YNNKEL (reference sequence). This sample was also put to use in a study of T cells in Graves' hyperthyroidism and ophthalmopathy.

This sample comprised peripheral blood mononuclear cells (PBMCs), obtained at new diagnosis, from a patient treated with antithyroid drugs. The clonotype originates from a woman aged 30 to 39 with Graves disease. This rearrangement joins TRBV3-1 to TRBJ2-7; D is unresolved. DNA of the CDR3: TGTGCCAGCAGCCATGCCGCCGTTTACGAGCAGTACTTC. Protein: CASSHAAVYEQYF.